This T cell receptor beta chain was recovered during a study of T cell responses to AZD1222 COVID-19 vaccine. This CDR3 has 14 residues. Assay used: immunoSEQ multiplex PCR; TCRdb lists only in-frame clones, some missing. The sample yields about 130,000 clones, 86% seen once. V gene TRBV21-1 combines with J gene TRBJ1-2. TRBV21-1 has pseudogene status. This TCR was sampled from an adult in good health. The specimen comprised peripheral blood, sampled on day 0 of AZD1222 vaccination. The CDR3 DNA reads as TGTGCCAGCAGCAAAGAGGGGGGTTTCTATGACTACACCTTC. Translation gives CASSKEGGFYDYTF.